The entry that follows covers one T cell receptor beta chain sequence. The sample is drawn from a study of technical replicates of blood from a few donors. From germline, CDR1 is SGHRS and CDR2 YFSETQ. This CDR3 comprises 15 residues. With V trimmed by 0 bases and J by 0 bases, 1 base remained unmatched. Profiled with immunoSEQ multiplex PCR; TCRdb holds only in-frame clones, not every one. The sample consists of some 57,000 clones, about nine tenths of them appearing once. Sequencing was done on a sample of PBMCs. V gene TRBV5-1 combines with J gene TRBJ2-3, with TRBD2 identical over 7 bases. This sequence was found in a human donor in good health. Some clones in this sample may be carry-over from other donors' samples. The CDR3 DNA is TGCGCCAGCAGCTTGGTGGGAGGGAGCACAGATACGCAGTATTTT. It encodes CASSLVGGSTDTQYF.